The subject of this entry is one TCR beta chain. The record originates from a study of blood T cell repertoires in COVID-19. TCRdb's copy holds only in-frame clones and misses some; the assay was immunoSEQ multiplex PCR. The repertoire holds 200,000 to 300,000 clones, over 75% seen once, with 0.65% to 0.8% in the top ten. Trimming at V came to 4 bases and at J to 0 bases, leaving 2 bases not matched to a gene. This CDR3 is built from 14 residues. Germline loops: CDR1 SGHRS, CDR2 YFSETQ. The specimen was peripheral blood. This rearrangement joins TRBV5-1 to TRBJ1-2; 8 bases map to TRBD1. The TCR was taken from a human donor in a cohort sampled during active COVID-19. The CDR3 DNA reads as TGCGCCAGCAGCCCACAGGGGGCTAACTATGGCTACACCTTC. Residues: CASSPQGANYGYTF.